This T cell receptor (beta chain) was found in a study of T-cell reconstitution after alpha-beta-depleted transplantation in children (dated by TCRdb to the mid-2010s). Background for the entire study: The study quantitatively tracked T-cell immune reconstitution after TCRalphabeta/CD19-depleted allogeneic hematopoietic cell transplantation in children using TCR repertoire profiling.

In the case of this clonotype: Its antigen is not yet known. Per-base qualities were not stored, and no clone one base away is much larger.

Libraries were built with PCR. The sequencing machine was an Illumina HiSeq 2500. TCR libraries were prepared with molecular barcoding, using unique molecular identifiers to normalize TCRbeta repertoire quantification. The public reads were reprocessed in TCRdb via fastp at Q25 and MiXCR, keeping in-frame beta chains. Each entry is one CDR3 protein sequence, shown with its most common DNA and genes. This sample holds roughly 220,000 distinct CDR3 sequences; more than 10% were observed only once. The top ten clonotypes cover 2% to 3% of the sample. CDR1 is given as SGHVS and CDR2 as FQNEAQ, both from the germline V gene. Trimming leaves V shorter by 4 bases and J shorter by 2 bases, with the junction holding 18 bases beyond the gene matches. Taken from cysteine to phenylalanine, the CDR3 has 20 residues. The DNA shown is the 60-base CDR3, in frame from base 1.

The chain links TRBV7-8 with TRBJ1-5; 9 middle bases align to TRBD1. The clonotype was recovered from a human donor who donated a stem cell graft to a child with acute lymphoblastic leukemia. Sequenced here: PBMCs from the stem cell graft donor, sampled from the stem cell graft. The DNA sequence is TGTGCCAGCAGCTCATTCCGGGGGACAGGGAGCATCGGTGGCAATCAGCCCCAGCATTTT. This is translated as CASSSFRGTGSIGGNQPQHF.